Presented here are 18 T cell receptor beta chains from one specimen sequenced in a study of T cell responses to AZD1222 COVID-19 vaccine. Only in-frame clones appear in the TCRdb table, and some are missing; sequencing was by immunoSEQ multiplex PCR. The top ten clones hold around 7.5% of a sample with around 69,000 clones, about four fifths of them seen once. The material was peripheral blood, obtained on day 0 of AZD1222 vaccination. Every receptor here comes from an adult in good health.

V and J are TRBV30 and TRBJ1-5; D call uncertain. V was cut by 4 bases and J by 4 bases, with 11 bases left in between. This CDR3 has 13 residues. Germline CDR1 reads GTSNPN; CDR2 reads SVGIG (reference sequence). CDR3 residues: CAWNSYGNQPQHF. DNA for the CDR3: TGTGCCTGGAACAGTTACGGTAATCAGCCCCAGCATTTT.

This rearrangement joins TRBV28 to TRBJ1-6, with 8 bases matching TRBD1. Looked up from germline, CDR1 is MDHEN and CDR2 is SYDVKM. The CDR3 has 17 residues. The ends lost 5 bases at V and 6 bases at J; junction bases unmatched: 12. The CDR3 protein is CASSTMARTGPNSPLHF. DNA of the CDR3: TGTGCCAGCAGTACTATGGCAAGGACAGGGCCTAATTCACCCCTCCACTTT.

The genes are TRBV18 and TRBJ2-7; a possible D gene is TRBD1 (6 bases). Per the germline V gene, CDR1 is KGHSH and CDR2 is LQKENI. CDR3 length: 17 residues. Deletions cut 3 bases from V and 2 bases from J, with 20 bases between. The CDR3 sequence is CASSPQSLRGLTYEQYF. In DNA, the CDR3 is TGTGCCAGCTCACCGCAAAGTCTCAGGGGATTGACCTACGAGCAGTACTTC.

V gene TRBV30 combines with J gene TRBJ1-1; 7 bases are a match to TRBD1. The CDR3 length is 14 residues. The germline V gene encodes CDR1 GTSNPN and CDR2 SVGIG (reference sequence). V gave up 4 bases and J gave up 0 bases; unmatched junction bases: 5. DNA for the CDR3: TGTGCCTGGAACGGGGGACAGCTGAACACTGAAGCTTTCTTT. Protein product: CAWNGGQLNTEAFF.

Concerning this clone: The CDR3 carries no conserved terminal phenylalanine or tryptophan, so it likely arises from a read error. It is unclear where the CDR3 begins or ends on the DNA, so no DNA is shown, and the CDR3 is as TCRdb lists it. CDR3 region: CASSSETGI. V and J are TRBV7-2 and TRBJ1-1; the D call of TRBD1 is as the table states it, not checked on the DNA. Germline CDR1 is SGHTA and CDR2 is FQGNSA. The CDR3 is made up of 9 amino acids, end residues included.

CDR3 coding DNA: TGTGCCACCAGCAGAGATATCGAGACAGGGGTCGAAAAACTGTTTTTT. Translation: CATSRDIETGVEKLFF. The chain links TRBV15 to TRBJ1-4, with TRBD1 matching over 8 bases. This CDR3 is 16 amino acids long. Per the germline V gene, CDR1 is LNHNV and CDR2 is YYDKDF (reference sequence). The junction had 8 bases not matched to a gene; V was cut back by 0 bases and J by 8 bases.

The chain joins TRBV18 to TRBJ1-2; D is possibly TRBD1 (6 bases). V gave up 5 bases and J gave up 1 base, with 8 bases separating them. Germline loops: CDR1 KGHSH, CDR2 LQKENI. The CDR3 has 13 residues. DNA for the CDR3: TGTGCCAGCTCATCGGACAGTAACTATGGCTACACCTTC. Translating it yields CASSSDSNYGYTF.

A single count supports this clone. The V and J genes are TRBV18 and TRBJ2-7, with 9 nucleotides matching TRBD2. Unmatched junction bases numbered 8, after V lost 2 bases and J lost 0 bases. The CDR3 contains 17 residues. The germline V gene encodes CDR1 KGHSH and CDR2 LQKENI. The CDR3 DNA sequence: TGTGCCAGCTCACCAGTTGCGGGGGGGAGTAGCTCCTACGAGCAGTACTTC. It is translated as CASSPVAGGSSSYEQYF.

The chain joins TRBV7-8 to TRBJ1-2, with 8 bases aligning to TRBD1. CDR1 is SGHVS and CDR2 is FQNEAQ in the germline V gene. Trimming took 5 bases from V and 2 from J; bases not matched to a gene: 7. This CDR3 is built from 15 residues. The CDR3 nucleotides read TGTGCCAGCAGCCCGACAGGGGCCACGAACTATGGCTACACCTTC. It yields the protein CASSPTGATNYGYTF.

V and J are TRBV11-2 and TRBJ1-5; TRBD1 agrees at 10 bases. V lost 3 bases, J lost 4 bases, and 6 bases stayed unmatched. The CDR3 consists of 16 residues. Germline loops: CDR1 SGHAT, CDR2 FQNNGV. CDR3 sequence reads: CASSLTGGSGNQPQHF. CDR3 sequence (DNA): TGTGCCAGCAGCTTGACAGGGGGCTCGGGAAATCAGCCCCAGCATTTT.

The chain has TRBV13 and TRBJ2-7; no clear D. This CDR3 is 11 amino acids long. Germline V CDR1 and CDR2: PRHDT, FYEKMQ (reference sequence). Trimming stripped 5 bases from V and 0 bases from J, with 2 bases between. This CDR3 is CASSLSYEQYF. The CDR3 coding sequence is TGTGCCAGCAGCCTCTCCTACGAGCAGTACTTC.

Of note for this clone: Other DNA sequences in this specimen translate into the identical CDR3. The CDR3 DNA follows: TGCGCCAGCAGCTTGCTCGGGGGAAGGAATCAGCCCCAGCATTTT. Encoded protein: CASSLLGGRNQPQHF. The genes are TRBV5-1 and TRBJ1-5; a weak D match, TRBD1 (5 bases). Trimming stripped 1 base from V and 4 bases from J, with 12 bases between. This CDR3 is built from 15 residues. Germline V gene sequence: CDR1 SGHRS, CDR2 YFSETQ.

The V and J genes are TRBV12-5 and TRBJ1-6; D is undetermined. CDR3 size: 12 residues. V shed 1 base and J shed 10 bases, with 5 bases lying between them. CDR1 and CDR2 from the germline V gene are LGHNT and FRNRAP. The CDR3 region is CASGLDRSPLHF. The CDR3 DNA is TGTGCTAGTGGTTTGGACCGCTCACCCCTCCACTTT.

This clone showed up just a few times. Other DNA sequences in this sample translate to the same CDR3. This sequence joins TRBV5-1 and TRBJ1-6; 9 nucleotides line up with TRBD1. V shed 2 bases, J shed 5 bases, and the junction held 2 bases outside the gene matches. The CDR3 spans 15 residues. In germline, CDR1 is SGHRS, CDR2 YFSETQ. CDR3 DNA sequence: TGCGCCAGCAGCTTTGACAGGGGGGATAATTCACCCCTCCACTTT. Encoded protein: CASSFDRGDNSPLHF.

The gene calls are TRBV18 and TRBJ2-7, with 9 bases that match TRBD1. V shed 5 bases and J 7 bases; nucleotides not matched to a gene: 6. Germline-derived CDR1 and CDR2 are KGHSH and LQKENI. The CDR3 extends over 13 amino acids. The CDR3 nucleotides are TGTGCCAGCTCATCATGGACAGGGGTTGAGCAGTACTTC. As protein: CASSSWTGVEQYF.

A single count supports this clone. CDR3 residues: CASSLQGNTGELFF. In DNA form, the CDR3 reads TGCGCCAGCAGCTTACAGGGGAACACCGGGGAGCTGTTTTTT. The chain uses TRBV5-1 and TRBJ2-2; TRBD1 might be the D (6 bases). The CDR3 runs 14 residues. The germline CDR1 and CDR2 sequences are SGHRS and YFSETQ. V was shortened by 2 bases and J by 1 base, with 6 bases between the two germline ends.

This rearrangement joins TRBV19 to TRBJ1-5; unclear D gene. V was cut by 5 bases and J by 0 bases, with 11 bases left in between. The CDR3 has 15 residues. Germline V gives CDR1 LNHDA, CDR2 SQIVND (reference sequence). The CDR3 reads CASSSATYSNQPQHF. In DNA form, the CDR3 reads TGTGCCAGTAGTTCTGCGACTTATAGCAATCAGCCCCAGCATTTT.

The chain employs TRBV29-1 and TRBJ1-2; weak D call: TRBD1 (6 bases). Germline V lookup: CDR1 SQVTM, CDR2 ANQGSEA. This CDR3 has 12 amino acids. The ends were cut back, 5 bases at V and 6 bases at J, with 13 bases in the middle. CDR3 sequence reads: CSVIQKGDGYTF. CDR3 DNA sequence: TGCAGCGTTATACAGAAGGGGGATGGCTACACCTTC.